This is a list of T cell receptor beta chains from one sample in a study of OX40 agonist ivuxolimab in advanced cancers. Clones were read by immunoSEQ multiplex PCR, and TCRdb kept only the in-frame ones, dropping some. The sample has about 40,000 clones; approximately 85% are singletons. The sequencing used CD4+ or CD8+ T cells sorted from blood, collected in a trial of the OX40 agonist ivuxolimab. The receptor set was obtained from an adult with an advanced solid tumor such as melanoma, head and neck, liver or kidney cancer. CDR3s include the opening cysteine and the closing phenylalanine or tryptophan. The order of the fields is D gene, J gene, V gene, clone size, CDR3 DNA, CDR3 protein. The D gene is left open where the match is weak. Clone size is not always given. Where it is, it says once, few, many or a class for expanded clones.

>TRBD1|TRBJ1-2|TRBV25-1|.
TGTGCCAGCAGTGTGATCGGACAGGGCCTGGACGGCTACACCTTC
CASSVIGQGLDGYTF
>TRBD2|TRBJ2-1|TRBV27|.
TGTGCCAGCAGTTCACTAGCGGGAGATTTGGATGAGCAGTTCTTC
CASSSLAGDLDEQFF
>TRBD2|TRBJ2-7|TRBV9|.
TGTGCCAGCAGCCCTTGGACTAGCGGGAGTGGCGAGCAGTACTTC
CASSPWTSGSGEQYF
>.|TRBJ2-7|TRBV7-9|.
TGTGCCAGCACCGCGTACAGGGCACTAATGGGCTACGAGCAGTACTTC
CASTAYRALMGYEQYF
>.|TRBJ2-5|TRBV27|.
TGTGCCAGCAGGAGCGCGGGGTCGCTCCAAGAGACCCAGTACTTC
CASRSAGSLQETQYF
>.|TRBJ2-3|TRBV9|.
TGTGCCAGCAGCGTATCGAGGACAACAGATACGCAGTATTTT
CASSVSRTTDTQYF
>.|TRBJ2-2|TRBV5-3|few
TGTGCCAGAAGCTTGGCCAAGGGACGGTACACCGGGGAGCTGTTTTTT
CARSLAKGRYTGELFF
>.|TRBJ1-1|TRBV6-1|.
TGTGCCAGCAGTGAATATCGGAACACTGAAGCTTTCTTT
CASSEYRNTEAFF
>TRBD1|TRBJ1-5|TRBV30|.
TGTGCCTGGAGTGTACAGGGGGGGGGTAGCAATCAGCCCCAGCATTTT
CAWSVQGGGSNQPQHF
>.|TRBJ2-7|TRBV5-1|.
TGCGCCAGCAGCTTGGGTGGGTCTTCCTACGAGCAGTACTTC
CASSLGGSSYEQYF
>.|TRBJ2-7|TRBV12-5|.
TGTGCTAGTGGTTTGGGGAGGGCCTACGAGCAGTACTTC
CASGLGRAYEQYF
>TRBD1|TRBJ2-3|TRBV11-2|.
TGTGCCAGCAGCTTAATCCGGGACAGGGGATCGGATACGCAGTATTTT
CASSLIRDRGSDTQYF
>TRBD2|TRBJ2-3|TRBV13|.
TGTGCCAGCAGCTTTGTTTTTGCGGGAGGGGATACGCAGTATTTT
CASSFVFAGGDTQYF
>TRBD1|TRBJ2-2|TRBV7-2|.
TGTGCCAGCAGCTCCCGACCGGGACAGGGGATTACCGGGGAGCTGTTTTTT
CASSSRPGQGITGELFF
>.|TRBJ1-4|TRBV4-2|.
TGTGCCAGCAGCCAAGATATCGGGGGGTCCCTTGAAAAACTGTTTTTT
CASSQDIGGSLEKLFF
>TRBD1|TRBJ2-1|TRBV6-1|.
TGTGCCAGCAGCGAAACAGGGGTGTACAATGAGCAGTTCTTC
CASSETGVYNEQFF